This T cell receptor beta chain stems from a study of blood T cell repertoires in COVID-19. Turning to the study itself: Acute and convalescent COVID-19 samples came from the United States, Italy and Spain. The analysed material was cDNA or gDNA that came from T cells, B-cell-depleted T cells, or PBMCs.

Trimming pared 7 bases from V and 0 bases from J, leaving 13 bases between. CDR1 is MDHEN and CDR2 is SYDVKM in the germline V gene. This CDR3 is 14 amino acids long. Under the authors' procedure: Amplification of reference gene primers provided the estimated nucleated cell counts. Using immunoSEQ multiplex PCR, the repertoire was profiled, and TCRdb retains in-frame clones only, with some absent. V, J and clone size are those of that table, while D and trimming were read from the DNA. The sample includes around 25,000 clones, 65% to 90% of them seen just once. This receptor was taken from a woman over 75 with acute or convalescent COVID-19. The chain has TRBV28 and TRBJ2-7; TRBD2 might be the D (6 bases). The sequenced sample was peripheral blood. This chain's CDR3 is CASIGGTNSYEQYF. CDR3 DNA sequence: TGTGCCAGCATCGGCGGGACCAACTCCTACGAGCAGTACTTC.